This TCR beta chain was captured by sequencing in a study of technical replicates of blood from a few donors. Repertoires were generated with immunoSEQ multiplex PCR, while TCRdb's copy carries only in-frame clones and drops some. Here the sample spans more than 70,000 clones, roughly 96% being singletons. The V gene end was trimmed by 5 bases and the J gene end by 0 bases; junction bases not matched to a gene: 5. This CDR3 spans 15 amino acids. Germline V gene data show CDR1 as LNHDA and CDR2 as SQIVND (reference sequence). The rearrangement joins TRBV19 to TRBJ1-1; TRBD1 matches 8 bases. Sequencing was carried out using T cells isolated from PBMCs. This sequence was found in a human donor in good health. CDR3 DNA sequence: TGTGCCAGTAGTCCCAGGACAGGGATGAACACTGAAGCTTTCTTT. Translation gives CASSPRTGMNTEAFF.